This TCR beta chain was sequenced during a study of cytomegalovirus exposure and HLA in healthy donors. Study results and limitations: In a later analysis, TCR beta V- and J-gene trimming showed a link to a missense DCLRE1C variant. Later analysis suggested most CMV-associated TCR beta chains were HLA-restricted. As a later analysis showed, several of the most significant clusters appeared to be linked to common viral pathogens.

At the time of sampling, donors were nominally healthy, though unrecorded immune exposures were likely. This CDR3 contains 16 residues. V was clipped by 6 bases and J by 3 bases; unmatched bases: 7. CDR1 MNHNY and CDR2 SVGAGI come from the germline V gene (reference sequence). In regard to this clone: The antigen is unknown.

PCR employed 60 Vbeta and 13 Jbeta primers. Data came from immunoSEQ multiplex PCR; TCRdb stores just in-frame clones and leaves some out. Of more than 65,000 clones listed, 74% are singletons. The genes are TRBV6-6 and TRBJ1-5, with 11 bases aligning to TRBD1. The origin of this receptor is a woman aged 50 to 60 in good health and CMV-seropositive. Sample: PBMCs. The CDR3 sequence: CASRKGGQGVNQPQHF. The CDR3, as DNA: TGTGCCAGCAGAAAAGGGGGACAGGGGGTCAATCAGCCCCAGCATTTT.